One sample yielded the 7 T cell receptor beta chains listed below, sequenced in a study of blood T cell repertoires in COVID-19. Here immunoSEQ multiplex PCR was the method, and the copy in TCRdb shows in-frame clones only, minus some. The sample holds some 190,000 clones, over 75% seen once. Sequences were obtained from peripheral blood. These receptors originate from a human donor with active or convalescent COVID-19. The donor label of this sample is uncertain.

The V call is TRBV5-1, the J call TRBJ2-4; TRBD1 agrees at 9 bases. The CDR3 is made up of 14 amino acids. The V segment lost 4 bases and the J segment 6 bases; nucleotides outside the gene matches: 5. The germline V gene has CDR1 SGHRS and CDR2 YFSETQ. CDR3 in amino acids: CASSPQGAVNIQYF. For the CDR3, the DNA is TGCGCCAGCAGCCCACAGGGGGCGGTAAACATTCAGTACTTC.

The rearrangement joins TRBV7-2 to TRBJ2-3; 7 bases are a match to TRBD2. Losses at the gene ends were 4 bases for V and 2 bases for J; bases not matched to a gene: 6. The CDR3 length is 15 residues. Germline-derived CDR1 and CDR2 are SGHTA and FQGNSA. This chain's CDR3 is CASSSPGGYTDTQYF. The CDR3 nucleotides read TGTGCCAGCAGCTCACCCGGGGGGTACACAGATACGCAGTATTTT.

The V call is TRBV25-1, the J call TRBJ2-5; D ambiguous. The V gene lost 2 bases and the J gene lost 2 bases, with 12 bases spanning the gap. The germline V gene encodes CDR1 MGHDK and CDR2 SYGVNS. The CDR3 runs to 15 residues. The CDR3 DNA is TGTGCCAGCAGTGAAGTGAGAAACAGACAAGAGACCCAGTACTTC. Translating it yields CASSEVRNRQETQYF.

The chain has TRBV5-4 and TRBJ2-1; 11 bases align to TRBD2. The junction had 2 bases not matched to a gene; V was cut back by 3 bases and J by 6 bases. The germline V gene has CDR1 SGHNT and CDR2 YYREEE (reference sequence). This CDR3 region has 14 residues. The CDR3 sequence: CASSYSGRGNEQFF. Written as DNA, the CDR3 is TGTGCCAGCAGCTATAGCGGGAGGGGCAATGAGCAGTTCTTC.

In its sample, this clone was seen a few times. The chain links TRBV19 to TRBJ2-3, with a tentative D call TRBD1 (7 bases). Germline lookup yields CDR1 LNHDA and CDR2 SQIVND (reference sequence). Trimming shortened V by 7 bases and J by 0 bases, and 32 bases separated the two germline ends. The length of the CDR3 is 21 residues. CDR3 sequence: CASMGLGGQSHLSLSTDTQYF. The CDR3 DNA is TGTGCCAGTATGGGACTGGGGGGACAGAGCCACTTAAGCCTGAGCACAGATACGCAGTATTTT.

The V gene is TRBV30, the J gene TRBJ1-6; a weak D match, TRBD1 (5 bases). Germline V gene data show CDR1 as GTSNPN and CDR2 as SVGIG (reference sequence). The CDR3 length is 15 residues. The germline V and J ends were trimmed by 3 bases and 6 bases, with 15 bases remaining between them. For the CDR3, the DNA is TGTGCCTGGAGCCTTCGGACATCTTCTAATTCACCCCTCCACTTT. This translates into CAWSLRTSSNSPLHF.

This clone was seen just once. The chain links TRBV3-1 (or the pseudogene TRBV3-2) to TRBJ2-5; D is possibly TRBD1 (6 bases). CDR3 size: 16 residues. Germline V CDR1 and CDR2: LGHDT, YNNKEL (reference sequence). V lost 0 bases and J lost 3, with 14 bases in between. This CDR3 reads CASSQDILDSEETQYF. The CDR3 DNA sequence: TGTGCCAGCAGCCAAGATATTTTGGACAGCGAAGAGACCCAGTACTTC.